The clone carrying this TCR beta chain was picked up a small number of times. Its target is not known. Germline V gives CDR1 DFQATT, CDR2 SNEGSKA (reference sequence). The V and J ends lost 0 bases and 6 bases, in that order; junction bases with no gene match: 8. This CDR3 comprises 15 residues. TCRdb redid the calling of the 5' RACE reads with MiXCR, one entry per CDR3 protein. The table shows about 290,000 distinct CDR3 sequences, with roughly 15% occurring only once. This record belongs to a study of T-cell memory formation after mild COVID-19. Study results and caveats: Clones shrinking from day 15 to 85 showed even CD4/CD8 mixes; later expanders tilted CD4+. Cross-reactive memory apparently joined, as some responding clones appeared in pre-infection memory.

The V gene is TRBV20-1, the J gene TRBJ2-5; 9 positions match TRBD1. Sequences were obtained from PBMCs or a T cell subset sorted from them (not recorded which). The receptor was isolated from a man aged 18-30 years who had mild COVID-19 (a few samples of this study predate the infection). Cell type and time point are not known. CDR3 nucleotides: TGCAGTGCTAGAGAGCCACAGGGGGCTCAACAGACCCAGTACTTC. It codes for CSAREPQGAQQTQYF.